These T cell receptor beta chains were read from a single sample in a study of Ad26.COV2.S vaccination and SARS-CoV-2 variants. Some clones are missing from TCRdb's copy, which holds only in-frame ones; the method was immunoSEQ multiplex PCR. The sample consists of fewer than 600,000 clones, about nine tenths of them appearing once. Specimen: peripheral blood, collected in a trial of Ad26.COV2.S vaccine versus placebo. These receptors were collected from a person aged 18-60 years who received the Ad26.COV2.S COVID-19 vaccine or a placebo. CDR3s include the opening cysteine and the closing phenylalanine or tryptophan. Some rows mark clone size as missing; the rest say once, few, many or name a class of expanded clone.

V	J	size	CDR3
TRBV11-2	TRBJ2-7	once	CASSLLGPGEQYF
TRBV11-2	TRBJ2-5	-	CASSKNAGEQETQYF
TRBV24-1	TRBJ1-1	few	CATSDQTGTGTEAFF
TRBV6-6	TRBJ2-1	once	CASLRDLYNEQFF
TRBV28	TRBJ1-2	-	CASSFRGQHGYTF
TRBV4-3	TRBJ1-1	-	CASSQADQNTEAFF
TRBV6-5	TRBJ1-3	few	CASSYSYGTVLNTIYF
TRBV7-9	TRBJ1-1	-	CASSLITRTEAFF
TRBV5-4	TRBJ1-2	-	CASSLVSGQGAVGYTF
TRBV7-8	TRBJ1-2	-	CASSLGRSRDRTYGYTF
TRBV5-1	TRBJ1-2	-	CASSRDLRSQGYTF
TRBV3-1/TRBV3-2	TRBJ2-1	-	CASSQGSVLAGGKGENEQFF
TRBV19	TRBJ2-1	-	CASSIDRSGGSYNEQFF
TRBV19	TRBJ1-6	-	CASRSGGLLYNSPLHF
TRBV2	TRBJ2-5	-	CASKSSSTRDTQYF
TRBV27	TRBJ1-1	-	CASSLSEVGTGSTFTEAFF
TRBV10-3	TRBJ2-1	once	CAISDYGTSGNEQFF
TRBV7-9	TRBJ2-5	once	CASSPTDTQETQYF
TRBV7-7	TRBJ2-3	-	CASSLGLAGTDTQYF
TRBV4-2	TRBJ1-1	-	CASSFSIGPNTEAFF
TRBV4-1	TRBJ1-1	-	CASSQDRTTEAFF
TRBV11-3	TRBJ2-1	-	CASSPYEGNNEQFF
TRBV6-5	TRBJ2-3	-	CASSIAGGDTQYF
TRBV12-3/TRBV12-4	TRBJ2-1	-	CASSFLSSEQFF
TRBV18	TRBJ1-1	-	CASSAASMDTEAFF